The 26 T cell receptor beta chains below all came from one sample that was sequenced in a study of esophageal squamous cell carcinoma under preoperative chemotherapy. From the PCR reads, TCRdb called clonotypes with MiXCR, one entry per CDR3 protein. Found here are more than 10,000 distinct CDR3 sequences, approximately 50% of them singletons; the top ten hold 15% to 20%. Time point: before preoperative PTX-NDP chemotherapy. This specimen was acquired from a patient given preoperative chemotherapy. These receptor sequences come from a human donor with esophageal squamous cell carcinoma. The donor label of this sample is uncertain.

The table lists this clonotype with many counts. The CDR3 spells CASSEARLAGGIADTQYF. As DNA, the CDR3 is TGTGCCAGCAGTGAAGCAAGGCTAGCGGGGGGAATTGCTGATACGCAGTATTTT. The J gene is TRBJ2-3, the V gene TRBV6-1, with 11 nucleotides matching TRBD2. Germline V gene data show CDR1 as MNHNS and CDR2 as SASEGT. V lost 0 bases, J lost 6 bases, and 11 bases stayed unmatched. This CDR3 spans 18 amino acids.

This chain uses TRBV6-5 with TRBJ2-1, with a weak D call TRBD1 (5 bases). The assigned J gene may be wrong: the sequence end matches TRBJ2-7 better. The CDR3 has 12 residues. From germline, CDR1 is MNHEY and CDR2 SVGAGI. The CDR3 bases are TGTGCCAGCAGTAACCCAGGGTTTGCGCAGTACTTC. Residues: CASSNPGFAQYF.

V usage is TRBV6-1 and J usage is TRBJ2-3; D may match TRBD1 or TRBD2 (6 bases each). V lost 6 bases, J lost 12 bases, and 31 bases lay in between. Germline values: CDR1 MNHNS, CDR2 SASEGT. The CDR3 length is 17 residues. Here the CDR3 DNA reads TGTGCCAGCAGCGCGGGGATAGGGGGGAGTGAACAGCGGACCCAGTATTTT. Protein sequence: CASSAGIGGSEQRTQYF.

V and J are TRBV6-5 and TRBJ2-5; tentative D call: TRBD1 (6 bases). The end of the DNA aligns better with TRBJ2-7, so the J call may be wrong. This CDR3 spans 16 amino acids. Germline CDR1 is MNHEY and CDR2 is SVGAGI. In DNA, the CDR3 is TGTGCCAGCAGTTTGCCCGCCGGTACAGGGTGGTACGAGCAGTACTTC. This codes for CASSLPAGTGWYEQYF.

CDR3 sequence (DNA): TGTGCCAGCAGTTTAGCTCTAGCGGGACATGAGCAGTTCTTC. This codes for CASSLALAGHEQFF. The chain joins TRBV6-5 to TRBJ2-1; 9 nucleotides agree with TRBD2. Germline loops: CDR1 MNHEY, CDR2 SVGAGI. The CDR3 contains 14 residues. The V gene end was trimmed by 4 bases and the J gene end by 8 bases; junction bases not matched to a gene: 6.

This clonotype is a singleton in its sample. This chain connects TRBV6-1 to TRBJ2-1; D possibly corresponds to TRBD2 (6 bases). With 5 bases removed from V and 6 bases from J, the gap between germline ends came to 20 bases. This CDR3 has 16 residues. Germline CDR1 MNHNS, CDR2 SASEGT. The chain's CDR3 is CASSPGALRAGNEQFF. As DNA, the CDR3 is TGTGCCAGCAGTCCTGGGGCCCTTCGAGCGGGCAATGAGCAGTTCTTC.

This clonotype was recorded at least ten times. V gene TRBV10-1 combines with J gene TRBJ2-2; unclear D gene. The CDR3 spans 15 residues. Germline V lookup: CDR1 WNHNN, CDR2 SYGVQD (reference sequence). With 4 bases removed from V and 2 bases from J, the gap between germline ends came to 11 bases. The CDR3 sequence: CASSAERINTGELFF. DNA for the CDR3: TGCGCCAGCAGTGCTGAGAGAATAAACACCGGGGAGCTGTTTTTT.

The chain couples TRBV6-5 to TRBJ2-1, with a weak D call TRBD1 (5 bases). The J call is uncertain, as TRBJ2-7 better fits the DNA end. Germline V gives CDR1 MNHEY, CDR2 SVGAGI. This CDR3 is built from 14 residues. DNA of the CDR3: TGTGCCAGCAGTTACTCCAAGGGGTCTGCGGAGCAGTACTTC. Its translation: CASSYSKGSAEQYF.

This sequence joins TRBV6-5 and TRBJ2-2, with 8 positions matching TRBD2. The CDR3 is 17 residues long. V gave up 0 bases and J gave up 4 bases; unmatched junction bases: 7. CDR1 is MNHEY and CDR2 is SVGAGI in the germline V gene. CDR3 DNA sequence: TGTGCCAGCAGTTACTCTCCGGGAGGGCCTGGCACCGGGGAGCTGTTTTTT. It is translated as CASSYSPGGPGTGELFF.

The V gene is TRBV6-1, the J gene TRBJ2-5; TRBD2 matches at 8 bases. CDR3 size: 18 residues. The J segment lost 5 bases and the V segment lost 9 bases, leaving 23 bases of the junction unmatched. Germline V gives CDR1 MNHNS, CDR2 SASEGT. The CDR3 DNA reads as TGTGCCAGACCCGTCGAGCAACGGGAGAACGGGGGGGTGGAGACCCAGTACTTC. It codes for CARPVEQRENGGVETQYF.

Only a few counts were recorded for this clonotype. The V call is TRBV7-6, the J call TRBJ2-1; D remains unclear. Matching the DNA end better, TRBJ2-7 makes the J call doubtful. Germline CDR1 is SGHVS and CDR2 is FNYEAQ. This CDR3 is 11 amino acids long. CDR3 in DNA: TGTGCCAGCAGCTATGACAATGAGCAGTACTTC. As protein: CASSYDNEQYF.

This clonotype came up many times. CDR3 nucleotide sequence: TGTGCCAGCAGCTTAGTTTGGTTACTAGCGGGTCACAATGAGCAGTACTTC. Protein: CASSLVWLLAGHNEQYF. The chain uses TRBV7-8 and TRBJ2-1; TRBD2 agrees at 9 bases. Near its end, the DNA agrees better with TRBJ2-7, so the J call may be wrong. The CDR3 has 17 amino acids. In germline, CDR1 is SGHVS, CDR2 FQNEAQ.

DNA of the CDR3: TGTGCCAGCAGCCAAGAAACCCAGGGGTCCGGGAAAAACATTCAGTACTTC. Its protein is CASSQETQGSGKNIQYF. The J gene is TRBJ2-4, the V gene TRBV6-1, with D possibly matching TRBD1 (6 bases). Trimming took 6 bases from V and 4 from J, leaving 22 bases between them. The CDR3 is 17 amino acids. Per germline, CDR1 MNHNS and CDR2 SASEGT.

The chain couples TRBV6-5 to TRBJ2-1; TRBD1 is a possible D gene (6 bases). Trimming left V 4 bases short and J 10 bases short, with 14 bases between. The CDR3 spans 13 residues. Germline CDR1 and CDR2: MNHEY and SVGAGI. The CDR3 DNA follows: TGTGCCAGCAGTTCGACAGGACCCTACGAGCAGTTCTTC. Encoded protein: CASSSTGPYEQFF.

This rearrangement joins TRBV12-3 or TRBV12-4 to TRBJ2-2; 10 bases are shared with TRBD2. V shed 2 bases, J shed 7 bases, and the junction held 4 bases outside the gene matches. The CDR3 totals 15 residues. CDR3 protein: CASSLSGRALGELFF. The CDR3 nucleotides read TGTGCCAGCAGTTTAAGCGGGAGGGCCCTCGGGGAGCTGTTTTTT.

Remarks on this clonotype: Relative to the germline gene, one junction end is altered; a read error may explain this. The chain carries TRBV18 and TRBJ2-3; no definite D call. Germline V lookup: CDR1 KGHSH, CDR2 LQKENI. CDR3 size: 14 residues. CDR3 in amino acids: CASSPEWSKDTQYF. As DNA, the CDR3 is TGTGCCAGCTCACCGGAATGGAGCAAAGATACGCAGTACTTT.

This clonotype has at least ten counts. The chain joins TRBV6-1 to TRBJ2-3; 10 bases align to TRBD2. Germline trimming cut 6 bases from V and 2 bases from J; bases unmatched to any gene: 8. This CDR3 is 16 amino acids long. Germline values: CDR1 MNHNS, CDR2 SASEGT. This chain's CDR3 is CASRGRTSGSTDTQYF. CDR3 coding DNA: TGTGCCAGCAGGGGACGGACTAGCGGTTCCACAGATACGCAGTATTTT.

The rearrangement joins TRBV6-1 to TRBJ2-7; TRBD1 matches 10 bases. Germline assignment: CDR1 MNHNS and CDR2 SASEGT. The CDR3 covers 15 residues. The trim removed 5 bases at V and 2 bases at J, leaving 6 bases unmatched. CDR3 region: CASSLGTGVTYEQYF. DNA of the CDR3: TGTGCCAGCAGTCTGGGGACAGGGGTTACCTACGAGCAGTACTTC.

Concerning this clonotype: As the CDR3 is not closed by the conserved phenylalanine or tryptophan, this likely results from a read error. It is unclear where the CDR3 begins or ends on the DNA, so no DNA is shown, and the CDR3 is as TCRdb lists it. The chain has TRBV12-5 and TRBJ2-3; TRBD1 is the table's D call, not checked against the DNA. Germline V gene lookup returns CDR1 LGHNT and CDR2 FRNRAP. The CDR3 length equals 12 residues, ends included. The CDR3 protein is CASGGFSGTPAV.

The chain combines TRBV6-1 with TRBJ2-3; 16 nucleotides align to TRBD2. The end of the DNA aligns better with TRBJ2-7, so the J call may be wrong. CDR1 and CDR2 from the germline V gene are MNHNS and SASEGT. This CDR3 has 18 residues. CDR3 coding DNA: TGTGCCAGCAGCCTTCTGGGACTAGCGGGAGGGCCTACAAACGAGCAGTACTTC. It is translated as CASSLLGLAGGPTNEQYF.

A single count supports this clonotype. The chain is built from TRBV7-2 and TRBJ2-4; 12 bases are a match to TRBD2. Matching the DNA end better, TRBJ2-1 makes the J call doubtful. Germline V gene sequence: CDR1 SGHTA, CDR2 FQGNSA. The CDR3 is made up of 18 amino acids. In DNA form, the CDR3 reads TGTGCCAGCAGCGGACCACAAATGCTAGCGGGAGGGAGCTATGAGCAGTTCTTC. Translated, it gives CASSGPQMLAGGSYEQFF.

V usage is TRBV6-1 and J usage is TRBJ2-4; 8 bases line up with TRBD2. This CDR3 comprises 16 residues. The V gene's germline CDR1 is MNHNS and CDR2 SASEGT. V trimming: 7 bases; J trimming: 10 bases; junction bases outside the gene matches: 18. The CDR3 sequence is CASTGGGGSTKEIQYF. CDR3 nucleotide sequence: TGTGCCAGCACGGGGGGGGGGGGAAGTACCAAAGAGATTCAGTACTTC.

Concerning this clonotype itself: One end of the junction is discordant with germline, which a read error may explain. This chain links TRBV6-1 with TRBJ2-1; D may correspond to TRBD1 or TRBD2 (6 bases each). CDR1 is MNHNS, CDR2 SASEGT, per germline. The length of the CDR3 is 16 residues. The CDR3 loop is CASSRSGAGCTNEQFF. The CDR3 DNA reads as TGTGCCAGCAGCAGGTCGGGGGCCGGCTGCACCAATGAGCAGTTCTTT.

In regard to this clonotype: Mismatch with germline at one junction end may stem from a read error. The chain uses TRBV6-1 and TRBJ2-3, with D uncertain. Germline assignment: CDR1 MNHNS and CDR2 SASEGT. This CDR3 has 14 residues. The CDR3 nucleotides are TGTGCCAGCAGTGAAGGTGTGGGCACAGATAAGCAGTATTTT. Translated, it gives CASSEGVGTDKQYF.

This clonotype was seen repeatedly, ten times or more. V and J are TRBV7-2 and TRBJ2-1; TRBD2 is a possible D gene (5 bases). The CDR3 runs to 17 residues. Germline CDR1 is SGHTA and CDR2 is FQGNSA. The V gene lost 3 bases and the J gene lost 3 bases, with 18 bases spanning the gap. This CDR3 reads CASSLSAGNYIYNEQFF. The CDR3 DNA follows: TGTGCCAGCAGCTTGAGCGCGGGCAACTACATCTACAATGAGCAGTTCTTC.

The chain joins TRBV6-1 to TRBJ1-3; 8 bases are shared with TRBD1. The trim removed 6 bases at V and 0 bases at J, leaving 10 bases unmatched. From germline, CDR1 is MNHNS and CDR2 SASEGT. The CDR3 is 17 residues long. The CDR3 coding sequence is TGTGCCAGCAGAAAAGGACAGGGCCTCCTCTCTGGAAACACCATATATTTT. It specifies CASRKGQGLLSGNTIYF.